A few counts support the clone carrying this T cell receptor (beta chain). The target antigen is unknown. Treatment given: oral pan-JAK inhibitor, 5-10 mg twice daily. Isolated RNA was reverse transcribed into cDNA used as the sequencing template. Sequenced by immunoSEQ multiplex PCR; TCRdb stores in-frame clones only, minus some. The sample includes 150,000 to 200,000 clones, around 56% seen only once; the top ten take around 3%. This record comes from a study of CD8+ T cells in alopecia areata. For the study at large: Treated patients were given 5 to 10 mg oral tofacitinib twice daily.

The study's findings and limits: Administration of tofacitinib significantly diminished scalp clonality and expanded CD8+ clones within the top 100. Scalp and blood retained many expanded lesional clones during tofacitinib.

Germline V gene sequence: CDR1 SEHNR, CDR2 FQNEAQ (reference sequence). This CDR3 is 17 amino acids long. The germline V and J ends were trimmed by 1 base and 2 bases, with 15 bases remaining between them. This sample comprised CD4+ T cells sorted from blood, obtained at week 4, from a patient treated with tofacitinib. This chain connects TRBV7-9 to TRBJ2-1; D may be TRBD1 or TRBD2 (5 bases each). This receptor was taken from a human donor with alopecia areata. The CDR3 spells CASSLDPGTVTYNEQFF. The DNA for the CDR3 is TGTGCCAGCAGCTTAGATCCCGGGACGGTGACCTACAATGAGCAGTTCTTC.